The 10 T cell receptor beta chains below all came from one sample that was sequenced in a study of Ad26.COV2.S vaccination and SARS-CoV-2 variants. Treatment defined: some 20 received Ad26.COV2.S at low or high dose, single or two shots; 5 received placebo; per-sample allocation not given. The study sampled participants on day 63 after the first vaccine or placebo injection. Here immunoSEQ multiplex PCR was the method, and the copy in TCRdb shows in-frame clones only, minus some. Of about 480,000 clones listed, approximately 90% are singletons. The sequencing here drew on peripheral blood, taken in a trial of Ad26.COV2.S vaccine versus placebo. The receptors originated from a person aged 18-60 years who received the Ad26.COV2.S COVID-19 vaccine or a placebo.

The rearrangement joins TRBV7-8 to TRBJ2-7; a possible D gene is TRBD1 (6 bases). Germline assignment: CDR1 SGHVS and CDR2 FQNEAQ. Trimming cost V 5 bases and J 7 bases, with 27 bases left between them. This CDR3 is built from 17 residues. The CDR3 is CASSLRRNRFKGGEQYF. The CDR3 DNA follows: TGTGCCAGCAGCCTCAGACGGAATCGCTTCAAAGGGGGTGAGCAGTACTTC.

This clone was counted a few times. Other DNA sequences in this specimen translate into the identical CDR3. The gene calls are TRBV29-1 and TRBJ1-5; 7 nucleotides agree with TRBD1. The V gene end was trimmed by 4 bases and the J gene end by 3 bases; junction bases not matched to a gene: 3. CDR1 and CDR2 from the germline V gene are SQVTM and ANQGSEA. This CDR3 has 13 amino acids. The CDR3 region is CSVGGQDNQPQHF. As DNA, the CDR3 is TGCAGCGTTGGTGGACAGGACAATCAGCCCCAGCATTTT.

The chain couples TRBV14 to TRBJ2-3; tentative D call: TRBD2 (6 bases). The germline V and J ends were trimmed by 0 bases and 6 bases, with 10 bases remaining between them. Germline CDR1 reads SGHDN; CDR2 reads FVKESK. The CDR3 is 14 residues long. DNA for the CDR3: TGTGCCAGCAGCCAAGATTCTAGCGCGGATACGCAGTATTTT. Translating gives CASSQDSSADTQYF.

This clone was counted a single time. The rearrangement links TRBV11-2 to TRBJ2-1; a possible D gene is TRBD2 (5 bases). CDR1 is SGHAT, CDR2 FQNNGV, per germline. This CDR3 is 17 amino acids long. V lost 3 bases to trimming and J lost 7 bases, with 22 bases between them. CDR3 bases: TGTGCCAGCAGCTTGGAGGCCCTAGCACTTTCGGGTAATGAGCAGTTCTTC. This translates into CASSLEALALSGNEQFF.

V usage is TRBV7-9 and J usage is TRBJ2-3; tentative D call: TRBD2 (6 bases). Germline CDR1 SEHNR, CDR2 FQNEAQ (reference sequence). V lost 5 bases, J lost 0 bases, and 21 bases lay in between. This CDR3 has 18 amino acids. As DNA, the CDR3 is TGTGCCAGCAGCCAAGGGACTTCTTTTATAACTAGCACAGATACGCAGTATTTT. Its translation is CASSQGTSFITSTDTQYF.

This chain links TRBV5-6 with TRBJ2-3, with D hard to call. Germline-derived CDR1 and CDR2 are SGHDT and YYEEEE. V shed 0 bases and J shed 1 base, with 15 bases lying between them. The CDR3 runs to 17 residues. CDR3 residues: CASSLGTVLTRTDTQYF. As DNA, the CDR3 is TGTGCCAGCAGCTTGGGTACAGTCCTAACCCGCACAGATACGCAGTATTTT.

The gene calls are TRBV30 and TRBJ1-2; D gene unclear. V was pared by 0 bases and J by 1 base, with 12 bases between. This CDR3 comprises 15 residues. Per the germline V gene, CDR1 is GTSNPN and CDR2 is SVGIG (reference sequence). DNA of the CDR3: TGTGCCTGGAGTGTACGAGCGGGAAGTAACTATGGCTACACCTTC. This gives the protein CAWSVRAGSNYGYTF.

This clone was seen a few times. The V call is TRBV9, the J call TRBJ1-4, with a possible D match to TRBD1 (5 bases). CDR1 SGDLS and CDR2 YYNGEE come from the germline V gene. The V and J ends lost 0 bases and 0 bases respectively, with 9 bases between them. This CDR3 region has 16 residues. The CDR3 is CASSVGMGPTNEKLFF. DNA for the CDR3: TGTGCCAGCAGCGTAGGGATGGGGCCAACTAATGAAAAACTGTTTTTT.

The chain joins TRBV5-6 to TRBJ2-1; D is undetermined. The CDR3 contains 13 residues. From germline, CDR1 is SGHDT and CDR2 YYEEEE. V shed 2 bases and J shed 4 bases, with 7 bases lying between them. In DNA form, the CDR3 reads TGTGCCAGCAGCTTCGACTGGTACAATGAGCAGTTCTTC. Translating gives CASSFDWYNEQFF.

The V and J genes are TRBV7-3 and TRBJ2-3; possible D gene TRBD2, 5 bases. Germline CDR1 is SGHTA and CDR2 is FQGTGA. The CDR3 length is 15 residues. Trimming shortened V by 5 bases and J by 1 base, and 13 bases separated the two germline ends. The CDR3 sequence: CASSPDGRGTDTQYF. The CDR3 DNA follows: TGTGCCAGCAGCCCGGATGGGCGGGGCACAGATACGCAGTATTTT.